This passage covers 20 T cell receptor beta chains from one sample sequenced in a study of T cell responses to AZD1222 COVID-19 vaccine. Produced via immunoSEQ multiplex PCR; TCRdb's table is partial and in-frame only. In the table there are roughly 150,000 clones, roughly nine tenths of which are singletons. This sample comprised peripheral blood, obtained on day 0 of AZD1222 vaccination. These receptors were collected from an adult in good health.

This clone was seen once. The V gene is TRBV2, the J gene TRBJ2-1; TRBD2 matches at 13 bases. J lost 14 bases, V lost 8 bases, and 6 bases had no gene match. Per the germline V gene, CDR1 is SNHLY and CDR2 is FYNNEI. The CDR3 extends over 12 amino acids. Here the CDR3 reads CASGSTSGRKFF. CDR3 bases: TGTGCCAGCGGCTCGACTAGCGGGAGGAAGTTCTTC.

The J gene is TRBJ2-1, the V gene TRBV2; D might be TRBD2 (6 bases). Trimming cost V 7 bases and J 3 bases, with 16 bases left between them. Germline V lookup: CDR1 SNHLY, CDR2 FYNNEI. This CDR3 is built from 15 residues. The DNA of the CDR3 is TGTGCCAGCATTATGGGGAGGACTGACTACAATGAGCAGTTCTTC. Its protein product is CASIMGRTDYNEQFF.

The chain is built from TRBV30 and TRBJ2-7; weak D call: TRBD1 (5 bases). CDR1 GTSNPN and CDR2 SVGIG come from the germline V gene (reference sequence). Trimming took 0 bases from V and 5 from J, leaving 14 bases between them. The length of the CDR3 is 14 residues. The CDR3, as DNA: TGTGCCTGGAGTGTAACGGCAGGGTGGGACGAGCAGTACTTC. Encoded protein: CAWSVTAGWDEQYF.

The chain couples TRBV4-2 to TRBJ2-1; 9 bases are shared with TRBD2. J gave up 13 bases and V 0 bases, and 7 bases lay outside the gene matches. The CDR3 extends over 14 amino acids. Germline CDR1 and CDR2: LGHNA and YNFKEQ. This CDR3 reads CASSQESSGAGQFF. CDR3 bases: TGTGCCAGCAGCCAAGAGTCTAGCGGGGCGGGACAGTTCTTC.

The V and J genes are TRBV7-2 and TRBJ2-1; 10 nucleotides align to TRBD2. The CDR3 length is 16 residues. After removal of 1 base from V and 7 bases from J, the junction contained 7 bases not matched to a gene. The germline CDR1 and CDR2 sequences are SGHTA and FQGNSA. The CDR3 here is CASSLEAGGPGNEQFF. CDR3 coding DNA: TGTGCCAGCAGCTTAGAAGCGGGAGGGCCCGGGAATGAGCAGTTCTTC.

This clone came up once. The chain uses TRBV11-2 and TRBJ1-1; 8 bases are a match to TRBD1. The V gene end was trimmed by 5 bases and the J gene end by 0 bases; junction bases not matched to a gene: 5. CDR1 is SGHAT and CDR2 is FQNNGV in the germline V gene. The CDR3 loop spans 15 amino acids. The CDR3, as DNA: TGTGCCAGCAGCCCTCGGACAGGGTTGAACACTGAAGCTTTCTTT. Protein product: CASSPRTGLNTEAFF.

The V and J genes are TRBV6-1 and TRBJ2-3, with 9 nucleotides matching TRBD2. V shed 0 bases and J 2 bases; nucleotides not matched to a gene: 3. Germline V gives CDR1 MNHNS, CDR2 SASEGT. This CDR3 contains 16 residues. The CDR3 nucleotides are TGTGCCAGCAGTGAAGCCCGACTAGCGGTCACAGATACGCAGTATTTT. This sequence encodes CASSEARLAVTDTQYF.

V and J are TRBV21-1 and TRBJ1-2. TRBV21-1 is shown as a pseudogene. The CDR3 is 15 amino acids. Here the CDR3 DNA reads TGTGCCAGCAGCAAACTCGGGACGGGGGTCTATGGCTACACCTTC. Translating it yields CASSKLGTGVYGYTF.

This chain links TRBV3-1 (or the pseudogene TRBV3-2) with TRBJ1-3; 7 nucleotides agree with TRBD1. V trimming: 0 bases; J trimming: 3 bases; junction bases outside the gene matches: 11. The germline V gene has CDR1 LGHDT and CDR2 YNNKEL (reference sequence). The CDR3 totals 18 residues. The CDR3 region is CASSQDLAGGRVGNTIYF. CDR3 nucleotides: TGTGCCAGCAGCCAAGACTTAGCAGGGGGTCGCGTTGGAAACACCATATATTTT.

In DNA, the CDR3 is TGTGCCAGCAGCTCTACCGGACTGTCCTACGAGCAGTACTTC. Translated: CASSSTGLSYEQYF. The chain is built from TRBV7-2 and TRBJ2-7, with TRBD2 as a possible D gene (5 bases). The germline V gene encodes CDR1 SGHTA and CDR2 FQGNSA. V lost 4 bases and J lost 1, with 11 bases in between. CDR3 size: 14 residues.

V is TRBV12-5 and J is TRBJ2-7, with unresolved D. Trimming removed 6 bases from V and 0 bases from J, with 9 bases in between. CDR1 is LGHNT and CDR2 is FRNRAP in the germline V gene. The CDR3 contains 13 residues. The DNA for the CDR3 is TGTGCTAGTGGATTCGGCAGCTCCTACGAGCAGTACTTC. Its protein product is CASGFGSSYEQYF.

The chain carries TRBV28 and TRBJ1-1; D unresolved. V lost 7 bases, J lost 10 bases, and 19 bases lay in between. Germline V gene data show CDR1 as MDHEN and CDR2 as SYDVKM. CDR3 length: 13 amino acids. The CDR3 spells CASTIGLWRGAFF. The CDR3 DNA reads as TGTGCCAGCACTATCGGACTTTGGCGGGGAGCTTTCTTT.

This sequence joins TRBV7-3 and TRBJ2-1, with 8 bases fitting TRBD2. Looked up from germline, CDR1 is SGHTA and CDR2 is FQGTGA. This CDR3 contains 15 residues. V was clipped by 5 bases and J by 4 bases; unmatched bases: 7. The CDR3 sequence is CASSAGVAGYNEQFF. CDR3 DNA sequence: TGTGCCAGCAGCGCAGGGGTAGCGGGGTACAATGAGCAGTTCTTC.

Only one count was recorded for this clone. The rearrangement uses TRBV2 and TRBJ2-1; D may be TRBD2 (6 bases). Trimming cost V 6 bases and J 6 bases, with 18 bases left between them. There are 15 residues in the CDR3. The germline V gene encodes CDR1 SNHLY and CDR2 FYNNEI. The CDR3 protein is CASSTWDSSANEQFF. Written as DNA, the CDR3 is TGTGCCAGCAGCACGTGGGACTCCTCCGCCAATGAGCAGTTCTTC.

This clone was recorded once. Additional DNA sequences in this sample encode the identical CDR3. The CDR3 bases are TGTGCCAGCAGCTTAGATCCAGGGGGGGGCTATGGCTACACCTTC. This codes for CASSLDPGGGYGYTF. This chain joins TRBV7-2 and TRBJ1-2; 7 bases are shared with TRBD1. The junction had 6 bases not matched to a gene; V was cut back by 1 base and J by 4 bases. CDR3 length: 15 residues. Germline lookup yields CDR1 SGHTA and CDR2 FQGNSA.

The CDR3 sequence: CASSGFPDYGYTF. CDR3 bases: TGTGCCAGTAGCGGGTTCCCTGACTATGGCTACACCTTC. The chain couples TRBV19 to TRBJ1-2; no definite D call. Germline assignment: CDR1 LNHDA and CDR2 SQIVND (reference sequence). The CDR3 totals 13 residues. Trimming removed 6 bases from V and 3 bases from J, with 11 bases in between.

V and J are TRBV27 and TRBJ2-7; D gene uncertain. This CDR3 is 13 amino acids long. CDR1 MNHEY and CDR2 SMNVEV come from the germline V gene (reference sequence). V was cut by 3 bases and J by 6 bases, with 12 bases left in between. The CDR3 DNA follows: TGTGCCAGCAGTTTTGGGGAAGAAGCCGAGCAGTACTTC. This translates into CASSFGEEAEQYF.

This chain links TRBV18 with TRBJ1-2; a possible D gene is TRBD1 (5 bases). This CDR3 contains 14 residues. Germline lookup yields CDR1 KGHSH and CDR2 LQKENI. V gave up 6 bases and J gave up 6 bases, with 17 bases separating them. CDR3 protein: CASSIGDSPNGYTF. CDR3 bases: TGTGCCAGCTCTATCGGGGACTCTCCCAATGGCTACACCTTC.

The V call is TRBV7-9, the J call TRBJ2-5, with 14 nucleotides matching TRBD2. Germline V gene data show CDR1 as SEHNR and CDR2 as FQNEAQ (reference sequence). Trimming took 5 bases from V and 5 from J; bases not matched to a gene: 10. This CDR3 spans 17 amino acids. The CDR3 sequence is CASSLIRLAGGNETQYF. The CDR3 bases are TGTGCCAGCAGCCTAATCCGACTAGCGGGAGGGAACGAGACCCAGTACTTC.

This clone was counted a single time. CDR3: CASSLPGHWNEQFF. CDR3 nucleotides: TGTGCCAGCAGCTTACCGGGACACTGGAATGAGCAGTTCTTC. This sequence joins TRBV7-3 and TRBJ2-1; D may be TRBD1 (6 bases). V lost 2 bases, J lost 7 bases, and 12 bases lay in between. The CDR3 is made up of 14 amino acids. Germline V CDR1 and CDR2: SGHTA, FQGTGA.